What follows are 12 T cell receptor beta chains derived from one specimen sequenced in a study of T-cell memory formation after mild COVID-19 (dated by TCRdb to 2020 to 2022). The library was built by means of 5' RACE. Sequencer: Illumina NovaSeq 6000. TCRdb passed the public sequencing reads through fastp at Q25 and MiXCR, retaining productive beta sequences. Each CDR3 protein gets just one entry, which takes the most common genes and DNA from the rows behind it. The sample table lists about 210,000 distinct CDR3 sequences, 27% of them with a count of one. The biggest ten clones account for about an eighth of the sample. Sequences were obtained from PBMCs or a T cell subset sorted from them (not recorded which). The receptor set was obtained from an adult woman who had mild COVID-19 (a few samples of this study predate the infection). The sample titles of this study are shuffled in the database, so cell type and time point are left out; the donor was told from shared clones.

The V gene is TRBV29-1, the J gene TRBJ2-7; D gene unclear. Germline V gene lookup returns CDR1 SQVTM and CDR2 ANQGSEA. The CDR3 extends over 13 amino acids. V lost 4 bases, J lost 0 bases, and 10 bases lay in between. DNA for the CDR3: TGCAGCGTTGTGTGGGTTCACTCCTACGAGCAGTACTTC. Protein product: CSVVWVHSYEQYF.

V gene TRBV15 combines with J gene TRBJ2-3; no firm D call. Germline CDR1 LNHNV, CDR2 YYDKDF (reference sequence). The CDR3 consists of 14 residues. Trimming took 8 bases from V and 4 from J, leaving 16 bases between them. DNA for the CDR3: TGTGCCACCGAGGCGGAAAGAGCCGCAGATACGCAGTATTTT. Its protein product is CATEAERAADTQYF.

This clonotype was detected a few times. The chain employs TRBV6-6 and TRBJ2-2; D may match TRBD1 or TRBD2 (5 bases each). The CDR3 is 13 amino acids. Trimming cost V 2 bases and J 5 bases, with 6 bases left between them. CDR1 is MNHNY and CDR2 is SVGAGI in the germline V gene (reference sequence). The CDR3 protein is CASSYGGTGELFF. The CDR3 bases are TGTGCCAGCAGTTACGGGGGTACCGGGGAGCTGTTTTTT.

The CDR3 spells CASIRWTNQPQHF. Here the CDR3 DNA reads TGTGCCAGCATTAGGTGGACCAATCAGCCCCAGCATTTT. This sequence joins TRBV21-1 and TRBJ1-5. TRBV21-1 is described as a pseudogene. This CDR3 has 13 residues.

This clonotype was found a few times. The CDR3 loop reads CSAAKMSSYEQYF. CDR3 DNA sequence: TGCAGTGCTGCTAAGATGAGCTCCTACGAGCAGTACTTC. J is TRBJ2-7 and V is TRBV20-1; D is uncertain. Per the germline V gene, CDR1 is DFQATT and CDR2 is SNEGSKA (reference sequence). CDR3 length: 13 amino acids. V lost 5 bases to trimming and J lost 0 bases, with 11 bases between them.

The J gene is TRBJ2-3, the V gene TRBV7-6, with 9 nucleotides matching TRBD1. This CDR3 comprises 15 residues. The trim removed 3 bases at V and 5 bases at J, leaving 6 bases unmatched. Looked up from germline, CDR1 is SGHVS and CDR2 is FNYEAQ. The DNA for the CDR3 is TGTGCCAGCAGCTTGGACAGGGGTCTAGGAGATACGCAGTATTTT. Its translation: CASSLDRGLGDTQYF.

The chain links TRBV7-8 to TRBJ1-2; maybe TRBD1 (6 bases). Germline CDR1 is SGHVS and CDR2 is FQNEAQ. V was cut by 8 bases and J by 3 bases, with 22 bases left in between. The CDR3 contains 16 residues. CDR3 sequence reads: CASQPETLGGHYGYTF. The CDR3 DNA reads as TGTGCCAGCCAACCCGAAACTCTGGGGGGCCACTATGGCTACACCTTC.

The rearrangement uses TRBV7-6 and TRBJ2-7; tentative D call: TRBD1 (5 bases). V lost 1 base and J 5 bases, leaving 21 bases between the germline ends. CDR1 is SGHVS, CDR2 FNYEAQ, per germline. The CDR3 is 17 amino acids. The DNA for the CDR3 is TGTGCCAGCAGCTTAGAGGAAATGTCTGCTGGGGCTGACGAGCAGTACTTC. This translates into CASSLEEMSAGADEQYF.

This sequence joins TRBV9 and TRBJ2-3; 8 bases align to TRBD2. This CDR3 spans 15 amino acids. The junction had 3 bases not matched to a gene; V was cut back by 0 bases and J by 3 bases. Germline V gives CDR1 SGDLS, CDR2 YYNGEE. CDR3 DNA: TGTGCCAGCAGCGTAGTAGCGGGACGTACAGATACGCAGTATTTT. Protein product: CASSVVAGRTDTQYF.

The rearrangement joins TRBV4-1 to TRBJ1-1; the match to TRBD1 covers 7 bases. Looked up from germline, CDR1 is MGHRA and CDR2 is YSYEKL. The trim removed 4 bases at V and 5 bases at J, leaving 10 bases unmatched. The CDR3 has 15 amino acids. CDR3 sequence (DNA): TGCGCCAGCAGCCGAGAGACCAGGGGGGGAACTGAAGCTTTCTTT. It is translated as CASSRETRGGTEAFF.

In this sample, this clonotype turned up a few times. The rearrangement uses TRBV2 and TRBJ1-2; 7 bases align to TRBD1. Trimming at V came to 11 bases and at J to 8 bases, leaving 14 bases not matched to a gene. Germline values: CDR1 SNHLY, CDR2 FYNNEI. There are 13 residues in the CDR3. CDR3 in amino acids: CAGQERGLGGYTF. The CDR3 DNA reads TGTGCCGGACAGGAAAGGGGGCTAGGAGGCTACACCTTC.

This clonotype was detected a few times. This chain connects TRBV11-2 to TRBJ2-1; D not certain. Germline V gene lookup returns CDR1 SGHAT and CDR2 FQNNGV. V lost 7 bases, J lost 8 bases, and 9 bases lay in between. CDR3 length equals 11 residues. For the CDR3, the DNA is TGTGCCAGCAACTTCCACGATGAGCAGTTCTTC. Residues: CASNFHDEQFF.